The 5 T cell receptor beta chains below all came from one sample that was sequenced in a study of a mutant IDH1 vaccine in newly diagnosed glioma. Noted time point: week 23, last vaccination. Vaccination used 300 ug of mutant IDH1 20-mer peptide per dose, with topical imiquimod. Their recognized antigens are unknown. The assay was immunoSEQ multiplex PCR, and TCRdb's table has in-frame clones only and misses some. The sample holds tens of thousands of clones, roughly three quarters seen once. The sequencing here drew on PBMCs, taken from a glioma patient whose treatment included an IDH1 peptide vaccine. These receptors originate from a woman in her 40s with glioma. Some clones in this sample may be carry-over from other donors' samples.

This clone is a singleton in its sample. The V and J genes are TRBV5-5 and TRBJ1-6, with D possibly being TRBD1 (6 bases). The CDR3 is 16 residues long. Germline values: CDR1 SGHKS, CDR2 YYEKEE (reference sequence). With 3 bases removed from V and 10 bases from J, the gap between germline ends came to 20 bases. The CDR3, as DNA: TGTGCCAGCAGCTGGGGGGCCATTCTACAGGGCTCACCCCTCCACTTT. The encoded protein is CASSWGAILQGSPLHF.

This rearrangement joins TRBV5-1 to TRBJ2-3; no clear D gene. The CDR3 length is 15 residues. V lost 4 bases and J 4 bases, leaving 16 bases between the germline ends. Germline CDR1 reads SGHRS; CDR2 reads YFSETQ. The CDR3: CASSVQRPLADTQYF. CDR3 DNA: TGCGCCAGCAGCGTACAGAGACCTCTTGCAGATACGCAGTATTTT.

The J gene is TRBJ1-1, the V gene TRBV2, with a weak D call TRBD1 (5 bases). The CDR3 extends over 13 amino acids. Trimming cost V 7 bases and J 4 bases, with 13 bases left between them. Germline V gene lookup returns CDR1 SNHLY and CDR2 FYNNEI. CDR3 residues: CASTREQSTEAFF. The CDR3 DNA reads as TGTGCCAGCACCAGGGAGCAGAGCACTGAAGCTTTCTTT.

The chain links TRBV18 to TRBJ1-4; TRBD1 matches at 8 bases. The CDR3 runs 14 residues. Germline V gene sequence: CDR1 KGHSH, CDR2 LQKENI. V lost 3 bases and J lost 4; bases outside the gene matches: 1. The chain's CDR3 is CASSPTGVNEKLFF. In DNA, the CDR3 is TGTGCCAGCTCACCGACAGGGGTTAATGAAAAACTGTTTTTT.

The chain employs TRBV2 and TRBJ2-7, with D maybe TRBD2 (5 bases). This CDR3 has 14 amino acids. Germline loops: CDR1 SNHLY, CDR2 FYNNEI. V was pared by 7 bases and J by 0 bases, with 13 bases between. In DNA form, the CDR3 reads TGTGCCAGCATGGGTGTTGCGGGCTCCTACGAGCAGTACTTC. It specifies CASMGVAGSYEQYF.